This TCR beta chain was identified in a study of liver allograft versus peripheral blood T cells (TCRdb year 2020). In the study overall: T cell receptor repertoires present within transplanted livers were compared with repertoires in the peripheral blood of liver transplant recipients.

The run used an Illumina MiSeq. The public reads were reanalyzed by TCRdb: fastp trimming at Q25, MiXCR alignment, in-frame beta chains only. Rows are combined by CDR3 protein, so each entry shows the most common genes and DNA. This sample is represented by thousands of distinct CDR3 sequences; more than 15% of them were singletons. The top ten clones comprise less than 7% of the sample. General conclusions and limits of the study: T cell receptor repertoires inside liver allografts were reported to differ from those detected in peripheral blood.

This clonotype counts as medium-sized (0.01 to 0.1%). Its antigen is not yet known. Base qualities are not recorded, but no much larger clone differs from it by a single base. V is trimmed back by 2 bases and J by 4 bases, and the junction contains 7 bases that no gene match accounts for. Taken from the germline V gene (reference sequence), the CDR1 and CDR2 loops are MNHNY and SVGAGI. The CDR3, from cysteine to phenylalanine, totals 15 residues. Only the CDR3 DNA stays, 45 bases, in frame from base 1. The sequence was collected from a human patient who had a liver transplant. After a transplant, the graft donor may have provided part of the T cells. The sequence joins TRBV6-6 to TRBJ1-2, with 7 bases matching TRBD1. The CDR3 amino acid sequence is: CASSYGSPGGYGYTF. The DNA is as follows: TGTGCCAGCAGTTACGGGTCTCCAGGGGGCTATGGCTACACCTTC.